Below, 4 T cell receptor beta chains from the same sample are listed, as sequenced in a study of spatial heterogeneity in lung cancer. Via MiXCR, TCRdb re-called the 5' RACE reads, giving one row per CDR3 protein. The sample holds around 47,000 distinct CDR3 sequences; 6.5% to 7.5% are singletons and the top ten take 35% to 45%. As to time point: blood at routine non-recurrence follow-up after resection. Sequencing was performed on whole RNA extracted from tumor and nontumor lung tissue, or from frozen PBMC, and the material was left unsorted. Here the sequenced sample was PBMCs, taken at follow-up. The receptor source for this set is a female donor with early-stage non-small cell lung cancer.

This clonotype came up a few times. This chain links TRBV30 with TRBJ1-6; D is perhaps TRBD1 (5 bases). From germline, CDR1 is GTSNPN and CDR2 SVGIG (reference sequence). The CDR3 consists of 14 residues. V was pared by 0 bases and J by 8 bases, with 11 bases between. The CDR3 is CAWSVSGSDSPLHF. The DNA for the CDR3 is TGTGCCTGGAGTGTATCAGGGAGTGATTCACCCCTCCACTTT.

This clonotype was seen at least ten times. The chain is built from TRBV12-3 or TRBV12-4 and TRBJ1-2; 8 nucleotides align to TRBD1. With 6 bases clipped from V and 6 bases from J, the junction kept 9 bases outside the gene matches. The CDR3 loop spans 14 amino acids. The CDR3 region has the DNA TGTGCCAGCAGCAACCGACAGGGGACCGATGGCTACACCTTC. It encodes CASSNRQGTDGYTF.

The table lists this clonotype with many counts. This rearrangement joins TRBV28 to TRBJ2-7; D remains unclear. V lost 2 bases, J lost 1 base, and 12 bases lay in between. This CDR3 has 15 amino acids. CDR1 and CDR2 from the germline V gene are MDHEN and SYDVKM. In DNA, the CDR3 is TGTGCCAGCAGTTTAGACTTCACTCGATCCTACGAGCAGTACTTC. Its translation is CASSLDFTRSYEQYF.

At least ten counts were recorded for this clonotype. This chain links TRBV18 with TRBJ2-5; TRBD2 matches 7 bases. Germline CDR1 and CDR2: KGHSH and LQKENI. This CDR3 has 14 amino acids. Trimming took 3 bases from V and 4 from J; bases not matched to a gene: 5. In nucleotides, the CDR3 is TGTGCCAGCTCACCGTGGGACTACTCAGAGACCCAGTACTTC. Residues: CASSPWDYSETQYF.